These 9 T cell receptor beta chains were sequenced from one sample in a study of cytomegalovirus exposure and HLA in healthy donors (dated by TCRdb to about 2017). To prepare the library, the immunoSEQ multiplex PCR assay was applied. TCRdb took over this immuneACCESS table, retaining in-frame rearrangements with V and J assigned. Such tables are incomplete; in checked studies, under half of the missing clones stem from an unresolved V gene, and the remainder is unexplained. Counted in this sample were 200,000 or so clones; around nine tenths of them appeared once. The top ten clones comprise more than 1.5% of the sample. The sequencing sample was made of PBMCs. The receptors were sampled from a young woman in good health and CMV-seropositive.

The V call is TRBV4-1, the J call TRBJ1-4; perhaps TRBD1 as D (6 bases). Between the trimmed V and J ends, which lost 4 bases and 5 bases, there was a span of 11 bases. Germline V gives CDR1 MGHRA, CDR2 YSYEKL. The CDR3 loop spans 14 amino acids. For the CDR3, the DNA is TGCGCCAGCAGCCTACAGGGTCTAAATGAAAAACTGTTTTTT. Translated: CASSLQGLNEKLFF.

V gene TRBV6-1 combines with J gene TRBJ2-7; tentative D call: TRBD1 (5 bases). V lost 0 bases to trimming and J lost 0 bases, with 6 bases between them. The length of the CDR3 is 14 residues. Germline V gene lookup returns CDR1 MNHNS and CDR2 SASEGT. The CDR3 DNA reads TGTGCCAGCAGTGAAGCGGACACCTCCTACGAGCAGTACTTC. This sequence encodes CASSEADTSYEQYF.

V and J are TRBV28 and TRBJ2-3, with 8 nucleotides matching TRBD2. Germline V gives CDR1 MDHEN, CDR2 SYDVKM. Trimming at V came to 4 bases and at J to 6 bases, leaving 9 bases not matched to a gene. The CDR3 spans 15 residues. CDR3 sequence: CASSSTKREMDTQYF. In DNA form, the CDR3 reads TGTGCCAGCAGTTCAACCAAGCGGGAGATGGATACGCAGTATTTT.

For the CDR3, the DNA is TGTGCCAGCAGTTTATTGGTTAGCGGGAGGGGGGGGACGGGGCAGTTCTTC. Translated, it gives CASSLLVSGRGGTGQFF. The rearrangement uses TRBV27 and TRBJ2-1; 11 bases fit TRBD2. There are 17 residues in the CDR3. With 1 base clipped from V and 12 bases from J, the junction kept 14 bases outside the gene matches. Per germline, CDR1 MNHEY and CDR2 SMNVEV (reference sequence).

The V call is TRBV9, the J call TRBJ2-1, with TRBD2 as a possible D gene (6 bases). The CDR3 extends over 15 amino acids. The V end lost 0 bases, the J end lost 4 bases, and 11 bases lay between the germline ends. Germline CDR1 SGDLS, CDR2 YYNGEE. CDR3 sequence (DNA): TGTGCCAGCAGCGTAGCTCGGAGGGCTTACAATGAGCAGTTCTTC. This codes for CASSVARRAYNEQFF.

In DNA form, the CDR3 reads TGTGCCAGCGTCCGGGACACAGATCAGCCCCAGCATTTT. It translates to CASVRDTDQPQHF. The rearrangement joins TRBV6-1 to TRBJ1-5, with TRBD1 as a possible D gene (6 bases). Trimming shortened V by 8 bases and J by 5 bases, and 13 bases separated the two germline ends. This CDR3 contains 13 residues. Per germline, CDR1 MNHNS and CDR2 SASEGT.

There are a few counts of this clone. The rearrangement uses TRBV9 and TRBJ2-7, with a weak D call TRBD2 (6 bases). V lost 1 base and J 3 bases, leaving 14 bases between the germline ends. Germline values: CDR1 SGDLS, CDR2 YYNGEE. CDR3 size: 15 residues. The CDR3 bases are TGTGCCAGCAGCGTAATGGGAGGCCGGGGCTACGAGCAGTACTTC. This sequence encodes CASSVMGGRGYEQYF.

As for this clone: The identical CDR3 is also encoded by other nucleotide sequences in the sample. The rearrangement links TRBV28 to TRBJ1-2; the D gene is possibly TRBD1 (6 bases). The CDR3 sequence is 13 residues long. Between the trimmed V and J ends, which lost 6 bases and 4 bases, there was a span of 12 bases. Germline loops: CDR1 MDHEN, CDR2 SYDVKM. The DNA for the CDR3 is TGTGCCAGCAGCTTCGGACAGTCCTATGGCTACACCTTC. Its protein product is CASSFGQSYGYTF.

V usage is TRBV19 and J usage is TRBJ2-7; 10 nucleotides match TRBD1. J gave up 2 bases and V 1 base, and 2 bases lay outside the gene matches. CDR1 LNHDA and CDR2 SQIVND come from the germline V gene (reference sequence). The length of the CDR3 is 15 residues. DNA for the CDR3: TGTGCCAGTAGTATAGGGACAGGGGGACCCTACGAGCAGTACTTC. Encoded protein: CASSIGTGGPYEQYF.